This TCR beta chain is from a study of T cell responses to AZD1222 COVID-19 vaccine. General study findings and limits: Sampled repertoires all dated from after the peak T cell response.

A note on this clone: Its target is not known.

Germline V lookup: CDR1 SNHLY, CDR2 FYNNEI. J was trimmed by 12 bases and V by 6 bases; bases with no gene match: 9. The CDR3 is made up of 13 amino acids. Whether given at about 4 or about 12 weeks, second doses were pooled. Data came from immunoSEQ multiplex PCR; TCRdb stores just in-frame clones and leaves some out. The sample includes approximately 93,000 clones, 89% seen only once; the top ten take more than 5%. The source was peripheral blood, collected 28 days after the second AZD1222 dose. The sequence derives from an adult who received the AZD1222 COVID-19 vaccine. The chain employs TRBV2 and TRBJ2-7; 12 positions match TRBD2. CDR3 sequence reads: CASSNLAGGPLYF. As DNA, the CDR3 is TGTGCCAGCAGCAACCTAGCGGGGGGGCCATTGTACTTC. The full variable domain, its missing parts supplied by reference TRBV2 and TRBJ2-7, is EPEVTQTPSHQVTQMGQEVILRCVPISNHLYFYWYRQILGQKVEFLVSFYNNEISEKSEIFDDQFSVERPDGSNFTLKIRSTKLEDSAMYFCASSNLAGGPLYFGPGTRLTVT.